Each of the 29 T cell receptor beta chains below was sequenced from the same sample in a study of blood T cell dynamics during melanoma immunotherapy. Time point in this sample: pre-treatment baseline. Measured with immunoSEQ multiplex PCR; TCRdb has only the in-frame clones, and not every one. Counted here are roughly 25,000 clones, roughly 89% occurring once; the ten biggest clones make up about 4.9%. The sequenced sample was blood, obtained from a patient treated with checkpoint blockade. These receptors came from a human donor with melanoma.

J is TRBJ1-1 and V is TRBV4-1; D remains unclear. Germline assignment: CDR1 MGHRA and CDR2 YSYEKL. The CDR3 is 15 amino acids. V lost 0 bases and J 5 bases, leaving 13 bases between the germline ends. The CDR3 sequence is CASSQEGRVGTEAFF. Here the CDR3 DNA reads TGCGCCAGCAGCCAAGAGGGAAGGGTAGGGACTGAAGCTTTCTTT.

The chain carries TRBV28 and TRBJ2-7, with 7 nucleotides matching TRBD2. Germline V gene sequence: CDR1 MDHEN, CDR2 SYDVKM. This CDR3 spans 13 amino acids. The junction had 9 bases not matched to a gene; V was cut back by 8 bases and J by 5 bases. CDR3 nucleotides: TGTGCCAGCGGTGAGGGAGGGTCCCACGAGCAGTACTTC. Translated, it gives CASGEGGSHEQYF.

The CDR3 sequence is CASSRTRDVSYEQYF. The CDR3 DNA is TGTGCCAGCAGCCGGACCCGGGACGTGTCCTACGAGCAGTACTTC. This chain uses TRBV11-2 with TRBJ2-7; D tentatively reads TRBD1 or TRBD2 (5 bases each). The V gene lost 5 bases and the J gene lost 1 base, with 15 bases spanning the gap. The CDR3 sequence is 15 residues long. Germline values: CDR1 SGHAT, CDR2 FQNNGV.

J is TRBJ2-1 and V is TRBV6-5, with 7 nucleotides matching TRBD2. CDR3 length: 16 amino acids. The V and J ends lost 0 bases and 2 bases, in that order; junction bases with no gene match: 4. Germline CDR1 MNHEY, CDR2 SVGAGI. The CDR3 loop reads CASSYSSGNAYNEQFF. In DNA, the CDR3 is TGTGCCAGCAGTTACTCCAGCGGGAACGCCTACAATGAGCAGTTCTTC.

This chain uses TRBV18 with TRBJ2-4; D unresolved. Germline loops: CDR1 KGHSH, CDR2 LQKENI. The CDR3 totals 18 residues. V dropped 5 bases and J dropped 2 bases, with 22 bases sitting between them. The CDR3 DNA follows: TGTGCCAGCTCATCGACTTTAGATCCGGGTGGGACCAAAAACATTCAGTACTTC. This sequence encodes CASSSTLDPGGTKNIQYF. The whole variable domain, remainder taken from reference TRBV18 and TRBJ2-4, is NAGVMQNPRHLVRRRGQEARLRCSPMKGHSHVYWYRQLPEEGLKFMVYLQKENIIDESGMPKERFSAEFPKEGPSILRIQQVVRGDSAAYFCASSSTLDPGGTKNIQYFGAGTRLSVL.

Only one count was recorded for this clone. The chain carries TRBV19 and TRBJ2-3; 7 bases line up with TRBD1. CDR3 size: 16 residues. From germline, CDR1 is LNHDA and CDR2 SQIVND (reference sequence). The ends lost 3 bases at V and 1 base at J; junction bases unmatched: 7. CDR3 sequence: CASSIGQVRGTDTQYF. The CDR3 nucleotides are TGTGCCAGTAGTATTGGACAGGTTCGGGGCACAGATACGCAGTATTTT.

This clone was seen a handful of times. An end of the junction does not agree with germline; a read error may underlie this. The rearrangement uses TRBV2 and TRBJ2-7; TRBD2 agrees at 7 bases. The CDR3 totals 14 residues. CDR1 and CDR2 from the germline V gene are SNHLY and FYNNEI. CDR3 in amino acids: CASSVQAGDYEQYF. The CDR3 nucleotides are TGTGCCAGTAGTGTACAGGCGGGGGACTACGAGCAGTACTTC.

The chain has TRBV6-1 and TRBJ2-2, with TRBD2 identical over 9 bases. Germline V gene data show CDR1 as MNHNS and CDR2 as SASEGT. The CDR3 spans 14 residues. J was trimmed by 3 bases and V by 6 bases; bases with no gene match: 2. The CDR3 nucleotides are TGTGCCAGCAGGACTAGCGGCGACACCGGGGAGCTGTTTTTT. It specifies CASRTSGDTGELFF.

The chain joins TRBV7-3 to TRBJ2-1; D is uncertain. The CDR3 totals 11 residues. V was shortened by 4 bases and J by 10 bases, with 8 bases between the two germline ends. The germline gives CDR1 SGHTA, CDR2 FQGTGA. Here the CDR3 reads CASSSGYEQFF. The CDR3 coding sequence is TGTGCCAGCAGCTCGGGTTACGAGCAGTTCTTC.

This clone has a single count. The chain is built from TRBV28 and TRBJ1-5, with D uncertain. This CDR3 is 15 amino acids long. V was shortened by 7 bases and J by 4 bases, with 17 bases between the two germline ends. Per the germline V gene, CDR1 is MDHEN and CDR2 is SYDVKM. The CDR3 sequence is CASKKGWIENQPQHF. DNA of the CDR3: TGTGCCAGCAAAAAGGGATGGATAGAGAATCAGCCCCAGCATTTT.

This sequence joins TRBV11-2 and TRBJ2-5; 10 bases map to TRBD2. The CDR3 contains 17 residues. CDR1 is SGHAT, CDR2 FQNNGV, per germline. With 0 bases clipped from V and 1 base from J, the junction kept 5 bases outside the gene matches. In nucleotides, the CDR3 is TGTGCCAGCAGCTTAGATCTACTAGCGGGGTCCCAAGAGACCCAGTACTTC. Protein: CASSLDLLAGSQETQYF.

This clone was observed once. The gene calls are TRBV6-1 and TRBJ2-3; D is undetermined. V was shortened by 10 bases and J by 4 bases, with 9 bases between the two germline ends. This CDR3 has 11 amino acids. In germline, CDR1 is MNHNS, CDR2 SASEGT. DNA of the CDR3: TGTGCCATCCGCCGGGCAGATACGCAGTATTTT. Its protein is CAIRRADTQYF.

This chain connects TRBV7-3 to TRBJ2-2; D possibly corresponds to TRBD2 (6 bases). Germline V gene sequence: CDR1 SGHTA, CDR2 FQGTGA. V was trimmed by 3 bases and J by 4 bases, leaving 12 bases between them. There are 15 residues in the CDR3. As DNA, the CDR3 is TGTGCCAGCAGCTTCCGCGGGGATGGCACCGGGGAGCTGTTTTTT. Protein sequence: CASSFRGDGTGELFF.

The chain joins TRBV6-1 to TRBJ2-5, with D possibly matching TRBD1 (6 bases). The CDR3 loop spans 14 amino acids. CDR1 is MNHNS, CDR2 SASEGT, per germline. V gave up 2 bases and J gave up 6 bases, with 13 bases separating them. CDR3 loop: CASSEWTEKQTQYF. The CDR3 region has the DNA TGTGCCAGCAGTGAATGGACAGAAAAACAGACCCAGTACTTC.

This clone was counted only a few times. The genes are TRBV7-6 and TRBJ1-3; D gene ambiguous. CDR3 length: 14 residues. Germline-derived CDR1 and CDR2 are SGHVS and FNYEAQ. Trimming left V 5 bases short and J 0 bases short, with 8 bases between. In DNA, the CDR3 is TGTGCCAGCAGCCATCCGAGCTCTGGAAACACCATATATTTT. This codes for CASSHPSSGNTIYF. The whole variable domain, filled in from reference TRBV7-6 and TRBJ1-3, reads GAGVSQSPRYKVTKRGQDVALRCDPISGHVSLYWYRQALGQGPEFLTYFNYEAQQDKSGLPNDRFSAERPEGSISTLTIQRTEQRDSAMYRCASSHPSSGNTIYFGEGSWLTVV.

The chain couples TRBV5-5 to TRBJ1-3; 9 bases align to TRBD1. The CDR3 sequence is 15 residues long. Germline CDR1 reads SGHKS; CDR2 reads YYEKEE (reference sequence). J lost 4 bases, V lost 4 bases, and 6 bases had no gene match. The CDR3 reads CASSVTGTGGNTIYF. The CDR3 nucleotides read TGTGCCAGCAGCGTGACCGGGACAGGGGGAAACACCATATATTTT.

CDR3 in amino acids: CASSPGRVLSEQYF. For the CDR3, the DNA is TGTGCCAGCAGTCCGGGACGCGTGTTAAGCGAGCAGTACTTC. The rearrangement uses TRBV2 and TRBJ2-7; tentatively, D is TRBD1 or TRBD2 (5 bases each). The germline CDR1 and CDR2 sequences are SNHLY and FYNNEI. The CDR3 covers 14 residues. V was pared by 5 bases and J by 6 bases, with 17 bases between.

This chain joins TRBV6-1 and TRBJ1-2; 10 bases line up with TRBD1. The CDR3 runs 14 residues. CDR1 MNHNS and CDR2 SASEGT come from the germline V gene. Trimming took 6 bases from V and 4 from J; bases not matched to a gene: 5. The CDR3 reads CASSGDRGFYGYTF. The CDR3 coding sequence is TGTGCCAGCAGCGGGGACAGGGGCTTCTATGGCTACACCTTC.

CDR3 loop: CASRPRTSGETQYF. The CDR3 nucleotides are TGTGCCAGCAGACCCCGGACTAGCGGAGAGACCCAGTACTTC. This chain joins TRBV28 and TRBJ2-5; TRBD2 aligns across 10 bases. Germline V gene sequence: CDR1 MDHEN, CDR2 SYDVKM. This CDR3 contains 14 residues. V lost 6 bases, J lost 4 bases, and 5 bases stayed unmatched.

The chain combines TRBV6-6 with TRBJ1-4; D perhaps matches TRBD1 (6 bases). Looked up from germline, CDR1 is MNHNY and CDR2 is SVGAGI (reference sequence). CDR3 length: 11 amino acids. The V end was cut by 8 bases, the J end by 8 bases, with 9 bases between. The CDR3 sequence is CASGGGEKLFF. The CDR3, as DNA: TGTGCCAGCGGGGGCGGAGAAAAACTGTTTTTT.

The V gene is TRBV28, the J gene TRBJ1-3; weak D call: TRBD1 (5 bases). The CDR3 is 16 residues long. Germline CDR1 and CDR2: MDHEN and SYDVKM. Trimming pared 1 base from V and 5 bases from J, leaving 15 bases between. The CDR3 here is CASSLSSFTGRNTIYF. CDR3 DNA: TGTGCCAGCAGTTTATCCTCCTTCACAGGAAGAAACACCATATATTTT. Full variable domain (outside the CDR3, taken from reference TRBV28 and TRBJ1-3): DVKVTQSSRYLVKRTGEKVFLECVQDMDHENMFWYRQDPGLGLRLIYFSYDVKMKEKGDIPEGYSVSREKKERFSLILESASTNQTSMYLCASSLSSFTGRNTIYFGEGSWLTVV.

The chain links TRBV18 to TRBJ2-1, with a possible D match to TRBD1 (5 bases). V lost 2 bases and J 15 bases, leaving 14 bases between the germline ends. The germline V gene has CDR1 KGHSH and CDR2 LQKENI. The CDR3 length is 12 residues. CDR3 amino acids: CASSPDSVLGFF. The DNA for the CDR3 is TGTGCCAGCTCACCAGACAGCGTCCTCGGGTTCTTC.

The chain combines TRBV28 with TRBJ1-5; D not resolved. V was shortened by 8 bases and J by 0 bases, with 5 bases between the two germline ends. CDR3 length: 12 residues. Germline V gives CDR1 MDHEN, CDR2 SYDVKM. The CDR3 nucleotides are TGTGCCAGCGGAGTTAGCAATCAGCCCCAGCATTTT. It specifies CASGVSNQPQHF.

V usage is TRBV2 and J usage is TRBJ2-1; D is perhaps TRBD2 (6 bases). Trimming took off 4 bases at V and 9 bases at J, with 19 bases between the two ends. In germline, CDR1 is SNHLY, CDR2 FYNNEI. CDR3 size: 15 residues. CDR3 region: CASSASATEGSEQFF. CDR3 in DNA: TGTGCCAGCAGTGCCTCAGCGACGGAGGGGAGTGAGCAGTTCTTC.

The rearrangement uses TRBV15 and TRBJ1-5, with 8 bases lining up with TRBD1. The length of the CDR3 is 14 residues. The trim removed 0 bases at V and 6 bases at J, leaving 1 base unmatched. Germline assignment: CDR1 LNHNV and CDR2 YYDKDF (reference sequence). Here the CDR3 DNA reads TGTGCCACCAGCAGAGAACAGGGGGTTCAGCCCCAGCATTTT. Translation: CATSREQGVQPQHF.

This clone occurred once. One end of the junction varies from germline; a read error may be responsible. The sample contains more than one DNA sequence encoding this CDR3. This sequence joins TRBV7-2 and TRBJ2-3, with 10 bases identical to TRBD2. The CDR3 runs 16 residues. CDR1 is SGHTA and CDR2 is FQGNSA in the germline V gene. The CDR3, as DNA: TGCGCCAGCAGCTTAGTAGCACTAGCGGGAAAAGATACGCAGTATTTT. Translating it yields CASSLVALAGKDTQYF.

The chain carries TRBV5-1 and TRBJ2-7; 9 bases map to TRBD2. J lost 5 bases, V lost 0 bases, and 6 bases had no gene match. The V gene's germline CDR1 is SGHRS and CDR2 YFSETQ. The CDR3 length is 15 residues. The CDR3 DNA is TGCGCCAGCAGCTTGGATCTAGCGGGACCAGACGAGCAGTACTTC. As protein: CASSLDLAGPDEQYF.

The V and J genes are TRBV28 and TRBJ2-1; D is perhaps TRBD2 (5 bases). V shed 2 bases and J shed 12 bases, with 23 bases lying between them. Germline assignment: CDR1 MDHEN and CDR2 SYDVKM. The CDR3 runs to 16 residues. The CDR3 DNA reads TGTGCCAGCAGTTTAACCCCCCGGGCGGGCTATCACGGGCAGTTCTTC. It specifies CASSLTPRAGYHGQFF.

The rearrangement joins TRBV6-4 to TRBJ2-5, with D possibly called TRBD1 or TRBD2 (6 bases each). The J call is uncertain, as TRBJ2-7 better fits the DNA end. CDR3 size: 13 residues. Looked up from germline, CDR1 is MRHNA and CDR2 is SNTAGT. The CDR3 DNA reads TGTGCCAGCAGGTTTGGGGGGCCCTACGAGCAGTACTTC. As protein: CASRFGGPYEQYF.